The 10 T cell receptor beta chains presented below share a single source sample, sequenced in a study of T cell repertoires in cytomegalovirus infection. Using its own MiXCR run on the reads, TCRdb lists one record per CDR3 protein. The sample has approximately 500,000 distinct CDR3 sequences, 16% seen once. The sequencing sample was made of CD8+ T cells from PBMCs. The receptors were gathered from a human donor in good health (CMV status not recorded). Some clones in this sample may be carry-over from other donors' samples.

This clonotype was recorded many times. CDR3 amino acids: CASRTGAFGTEAFF. CDR3 sequence (DNA): TGTGCCAGCAGAACCGGGGCTTTTGGCACTGAAGCTTTCTTT. This chain joins TRBV7-8 and TRBJ1-1, with a possible D match to TRBD1 (5 bases). Germline V lookup: CDR1 SGHVS, CDR2 FQNEAQ. This CDR3 contains 14 residues. Trimming took 6 bases from V and 4 from J, leaving 15 bases between them. Together with reference TRBV7-8 and TRBJ1-1, the CDR3 gives the full variable domain: GAGVSQSPRYKVAKRGQDVALRCDPISGHVSLFWYQQALGQGPEFLTYFQNEAQLDKSGLPSDRFFAERPEGSVSTLKIQRTQQEDSAVYLCASRTGAFGTEAFFGQGTRLTVV.

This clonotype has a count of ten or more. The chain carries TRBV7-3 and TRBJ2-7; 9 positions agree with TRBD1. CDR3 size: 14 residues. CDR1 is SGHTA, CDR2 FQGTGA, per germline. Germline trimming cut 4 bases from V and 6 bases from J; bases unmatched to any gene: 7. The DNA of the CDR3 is TGTGCCAGCAGCTGCGGGACAGGGCATTGCGAGCAGTACTTC. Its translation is CASSCGTGHCEQYF.

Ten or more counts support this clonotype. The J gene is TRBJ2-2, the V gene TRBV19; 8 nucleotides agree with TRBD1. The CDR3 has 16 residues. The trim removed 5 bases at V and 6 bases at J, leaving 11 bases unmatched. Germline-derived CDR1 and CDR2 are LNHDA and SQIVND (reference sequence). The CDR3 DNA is TGTGCCAGTAGTCCCTGGACAGGGTGGAGGGCCGGGGAGCTGTTTTTT. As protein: CASSPWTGWRAGELFF.

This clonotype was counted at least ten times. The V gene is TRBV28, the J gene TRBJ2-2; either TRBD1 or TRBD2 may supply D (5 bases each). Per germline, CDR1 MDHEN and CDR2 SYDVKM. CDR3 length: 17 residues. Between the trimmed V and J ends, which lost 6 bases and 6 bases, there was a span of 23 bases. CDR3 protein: CASRGTPLERSAGELFF. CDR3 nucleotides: TGTGCCAGCAGAGGGACCCCCTTAGAAAGAAGTGCCGGGGAGCTGTTTTTT.

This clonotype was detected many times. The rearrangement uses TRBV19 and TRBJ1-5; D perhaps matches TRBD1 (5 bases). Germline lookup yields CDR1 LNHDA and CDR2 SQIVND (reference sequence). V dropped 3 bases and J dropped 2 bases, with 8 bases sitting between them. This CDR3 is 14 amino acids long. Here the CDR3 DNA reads TGTGCCAGTAGTATGGGGCGAGGCAATCAGCCCCAGCATTTT. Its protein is CASSMGRGNQPQHF. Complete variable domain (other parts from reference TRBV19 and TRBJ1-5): DGGITQSPKYLFRKEGQNVTLSCEQNLNHDAMYWYRQDPGQGLRLIYYSQIVNDFQKGDIAEGYSVSREKKESFPLTVTSAQKNPTAFYLCASSMGRGNQPQHFGDGTRLSIL.

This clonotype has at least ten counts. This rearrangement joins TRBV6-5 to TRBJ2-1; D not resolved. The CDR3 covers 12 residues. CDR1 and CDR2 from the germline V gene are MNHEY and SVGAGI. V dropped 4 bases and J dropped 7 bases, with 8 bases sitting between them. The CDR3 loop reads CASSFSWNEQFF. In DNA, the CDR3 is TGTGCCAGCAGTTTCAGTTGGAATGAGCAGTTCTTC.

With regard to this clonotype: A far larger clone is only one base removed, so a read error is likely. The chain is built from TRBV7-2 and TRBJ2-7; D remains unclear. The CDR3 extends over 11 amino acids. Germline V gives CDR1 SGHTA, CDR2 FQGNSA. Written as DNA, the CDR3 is TGTGTCAGCAGCGTATCCTACGAGCAGTACTTC. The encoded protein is CVSSVSYEQYF.

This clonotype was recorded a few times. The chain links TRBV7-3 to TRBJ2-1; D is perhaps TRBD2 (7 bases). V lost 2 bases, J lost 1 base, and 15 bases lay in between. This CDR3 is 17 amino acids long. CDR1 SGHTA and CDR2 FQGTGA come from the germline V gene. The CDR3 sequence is CASSLGPQGGSYNEQFF. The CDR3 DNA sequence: TGTGCCAGCAGCTTAGGACCACAGGGAGGGTCCTACAATGAGCAGTTCTTC.

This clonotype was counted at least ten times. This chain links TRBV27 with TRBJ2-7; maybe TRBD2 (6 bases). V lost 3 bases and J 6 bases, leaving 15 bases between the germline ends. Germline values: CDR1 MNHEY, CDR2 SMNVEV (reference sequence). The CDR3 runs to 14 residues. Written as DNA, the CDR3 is TGTGCCAGCAGTTTTGTGGGGGGTGTACGCGAGCAGTACTTC. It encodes CASSFVGGVREQYF.

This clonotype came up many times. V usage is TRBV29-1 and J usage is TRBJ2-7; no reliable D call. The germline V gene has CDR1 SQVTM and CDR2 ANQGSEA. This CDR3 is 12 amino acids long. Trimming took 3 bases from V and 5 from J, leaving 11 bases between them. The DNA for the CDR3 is TGCAGCGTTGAGGTGGGAAGGAACGAGCAGTACTTC. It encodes CSVEVGRNEQYF.